Listed below are T cell receptor beta chains from one sample, sequenced in a study of control samples from healthy donors and cancer patients. TCRdb's copy holds only in-frame clones and misses some; the assay was immunoSEQ multiplex PCR. The profile shows 60,000 to 75,000 clones, under 85% of them singletons. The sample consisted of blood. Every receptor here comes from a man between 60 and 75 years old in good health. Both conserved end residues are part of each CDR3. Each record gives: D gene, clone size, V gene, J gene, CDR3 protein. The D gene is left open where the match is weak. Part of the rows lack a size; the others show once, few, many or a class for expanded clones.

.	.	TRBV20-1	TRBJ2-5	CSASVQGGETQYF
TRBD2	.	TRBV4-2	TRBJ2-2	CASSQEVTSAPGELFF
.	.	TRBV7-3	TRBJ2-1	CASSPPAAEGGGPRHNEQFF
TRBD1	once	TRBV29-1	TRBJ2-2	CSVGVRGLTGELFF
TRBD1	once	TRBV2	TRBJ1-5	CASSVPGQGSQPQHF
TRBD1	.	TRBV9	TRBJ1-6	CASKPGQGHSPLHF
.	.	TRBV4-2	TRBJ2-7	CASSPNTGSSYEQYF
TRBD1	once	TRBV10-3	TRBJ2-3	CAIKKQGAGTDTQYF
TRBD1	.	TRBV7-2	TRBJ2-5	CASSFRTGGRETQYF
.	.	TRBV19	TRBJ2-2	CASCRLAVGELFF